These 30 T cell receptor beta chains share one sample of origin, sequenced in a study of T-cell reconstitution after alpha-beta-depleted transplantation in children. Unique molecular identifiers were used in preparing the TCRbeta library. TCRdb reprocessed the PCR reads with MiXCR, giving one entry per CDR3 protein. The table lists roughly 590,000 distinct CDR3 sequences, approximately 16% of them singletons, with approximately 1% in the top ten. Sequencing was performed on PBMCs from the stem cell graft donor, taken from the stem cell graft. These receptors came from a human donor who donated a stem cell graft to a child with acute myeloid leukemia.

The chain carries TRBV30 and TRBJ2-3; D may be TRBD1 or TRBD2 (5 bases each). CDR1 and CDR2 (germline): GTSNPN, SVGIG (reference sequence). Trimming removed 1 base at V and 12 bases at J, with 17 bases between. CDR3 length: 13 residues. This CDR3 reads CAWSAGTGNIQYF. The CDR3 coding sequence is TGTGCCTGGAGTGCAGGGACGGGGAATATCCAGTATTTT.

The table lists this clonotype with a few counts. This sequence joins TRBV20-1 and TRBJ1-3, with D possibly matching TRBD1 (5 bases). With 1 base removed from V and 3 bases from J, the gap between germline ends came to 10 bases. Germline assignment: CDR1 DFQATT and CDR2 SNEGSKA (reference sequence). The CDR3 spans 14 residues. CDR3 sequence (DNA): TGCAGTGCTAGAGTCCGGGGGGATGGAAACACCATATATTTT. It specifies CSARVRGDGNTIYF.

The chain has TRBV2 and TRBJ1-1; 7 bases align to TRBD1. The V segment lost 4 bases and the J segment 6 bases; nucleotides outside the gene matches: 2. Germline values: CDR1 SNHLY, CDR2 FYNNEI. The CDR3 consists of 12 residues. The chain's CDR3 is CASSAGQPEAFF. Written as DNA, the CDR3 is TGTGCCAGCAGTGCGGGACAGCCTGAAGCTTTCTTT.

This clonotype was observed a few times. The CDR3 is CSVEDRWPGGRQETQYF. CDR3 DNA sequence: TGCAGCGTTGAAGACCGATGGCCCGGGGGGAGGCAAGAGACCCAGTACTTC. The V call is TRBV29-1, the J call TRBJ2-5, with 7 positions matching TRBD2. Germline V CDR1 and CDR2: SQVTM, ANQGSEA. This CDR3 region has 17 residues. V gave up 0 bases and J gave up 2 bases; unmatched junction bases: 12. The variable domain in full, with the rest retrieved from reference TRBV29-1 and TRBJ2-5, is SAVISQKPSRDICQRGTSLTIQCQVDSQVTMMFWYRQQPGQSLTLIATANQGSEATYESGFVIDKFPISRPNLTFSTLTVSNMSPEDSSIYLCSVEDRWPGGRQETQYFGPGTRLLVL.

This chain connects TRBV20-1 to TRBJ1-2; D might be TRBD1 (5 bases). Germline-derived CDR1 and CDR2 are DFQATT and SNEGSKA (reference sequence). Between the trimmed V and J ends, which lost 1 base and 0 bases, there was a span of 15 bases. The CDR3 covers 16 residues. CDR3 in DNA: TGCAGTGCTAGAGTACCCAGGGACCCCACTAACTATGGCTACACCTTC. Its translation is CSARVPRDPTNYGYTF.

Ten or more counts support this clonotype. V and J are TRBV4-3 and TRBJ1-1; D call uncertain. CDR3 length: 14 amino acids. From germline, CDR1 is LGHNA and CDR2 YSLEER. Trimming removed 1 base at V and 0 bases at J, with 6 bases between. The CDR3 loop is CASSQGILNTEAFF. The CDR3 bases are TGCGCCAGCAGCCAAGGGATTTTGAACACTGAAGCTTTCTTT.

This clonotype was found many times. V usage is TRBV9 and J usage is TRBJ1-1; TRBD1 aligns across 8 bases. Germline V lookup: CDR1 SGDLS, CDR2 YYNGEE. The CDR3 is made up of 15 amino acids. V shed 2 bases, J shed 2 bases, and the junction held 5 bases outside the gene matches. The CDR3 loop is CASSVGQGRNTEAFF. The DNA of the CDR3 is TGTGCCAGCAGCGTCGGACAGGGCCGCAACACTGAAGCTTTCTTT.

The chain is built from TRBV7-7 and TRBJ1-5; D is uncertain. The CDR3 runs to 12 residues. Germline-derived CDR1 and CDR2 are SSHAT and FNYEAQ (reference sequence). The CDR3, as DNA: TGTGTCGATCCACCTAGCAATCAGCCCCAGCATTTT. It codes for CVDPPSNQPQHF.

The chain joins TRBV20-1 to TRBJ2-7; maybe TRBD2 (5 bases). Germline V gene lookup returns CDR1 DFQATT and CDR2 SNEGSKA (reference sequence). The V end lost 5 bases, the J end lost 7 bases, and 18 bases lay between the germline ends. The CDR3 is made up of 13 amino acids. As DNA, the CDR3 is TGCAGTGCTGGACTGATGGGCGGCGAAGAGCAGTACTTC. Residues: CSAGLMGGEEQYF.

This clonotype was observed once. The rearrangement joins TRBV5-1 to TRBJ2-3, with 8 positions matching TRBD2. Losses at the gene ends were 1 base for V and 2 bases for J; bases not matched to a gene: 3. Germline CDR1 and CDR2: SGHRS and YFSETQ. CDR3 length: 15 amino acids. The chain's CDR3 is CASSLPGGNTDTQYF. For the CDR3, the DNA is TGCGCCAGCAGCTTGCCGGGGGGGAACACAGATACGCAGTATTTT.

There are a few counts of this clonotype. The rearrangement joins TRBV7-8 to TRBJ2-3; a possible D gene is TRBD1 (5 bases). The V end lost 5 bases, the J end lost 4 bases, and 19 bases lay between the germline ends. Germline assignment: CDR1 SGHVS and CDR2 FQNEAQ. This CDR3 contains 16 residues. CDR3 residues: CASSPKDAQDPDTQYF. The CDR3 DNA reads TGTGCCAGCAGCCCAAAAGACGCACAGGACCCAGATACGCAGTATTTT.

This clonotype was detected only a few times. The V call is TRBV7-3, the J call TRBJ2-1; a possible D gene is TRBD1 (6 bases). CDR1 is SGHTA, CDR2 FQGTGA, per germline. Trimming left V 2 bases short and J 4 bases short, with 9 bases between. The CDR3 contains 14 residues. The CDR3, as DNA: TGTGCCAGCAGCTTACCAGGACAGTACAATGAGCAGTTCTTC. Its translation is CASSLPGQYNEQFF.

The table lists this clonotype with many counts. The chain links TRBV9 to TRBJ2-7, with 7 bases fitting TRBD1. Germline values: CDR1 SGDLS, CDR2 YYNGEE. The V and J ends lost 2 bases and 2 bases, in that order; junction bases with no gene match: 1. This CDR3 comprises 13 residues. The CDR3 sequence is CASSVTGAYEQYF. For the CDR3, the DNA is TGTGCCAGCAGCGTTACAGGGGCCTACGAGCAGTACTTC.

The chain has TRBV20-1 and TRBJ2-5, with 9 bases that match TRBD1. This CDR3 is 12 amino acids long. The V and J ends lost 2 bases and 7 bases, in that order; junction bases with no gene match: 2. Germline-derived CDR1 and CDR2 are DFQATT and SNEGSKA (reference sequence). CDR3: CSARRDRATQYF. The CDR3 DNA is TGCAGTGCTAGACGGGACAGGGCGACCCAGTACTTC.

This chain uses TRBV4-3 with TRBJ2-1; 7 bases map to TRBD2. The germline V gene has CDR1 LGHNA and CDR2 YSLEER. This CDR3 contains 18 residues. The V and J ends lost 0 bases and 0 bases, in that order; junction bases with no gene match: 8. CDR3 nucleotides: TGCGCCAGCAGCCAAGACCCAGGAGCGGGGAGCTCCTACAATGAGCAGTTCTTC. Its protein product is CASSQDPGAGSSYNEQFF.

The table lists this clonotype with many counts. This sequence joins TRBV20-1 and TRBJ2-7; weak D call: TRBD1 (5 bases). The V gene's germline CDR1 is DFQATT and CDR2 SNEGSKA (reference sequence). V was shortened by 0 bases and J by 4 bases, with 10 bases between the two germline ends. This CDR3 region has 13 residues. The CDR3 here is CSARDGAEYEQYV. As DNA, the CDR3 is TGCAGTGCTAGAGATGGGGCCGAATACGAGCAGTACGTC.

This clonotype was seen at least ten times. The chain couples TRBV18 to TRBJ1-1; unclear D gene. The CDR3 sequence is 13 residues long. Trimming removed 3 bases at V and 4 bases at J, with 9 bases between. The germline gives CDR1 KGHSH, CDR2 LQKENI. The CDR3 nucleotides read TGTGCCAGCTCACCGGTCGGTAGCACTGAAGCTTTCTTT. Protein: CASSPVGSTEAFF.

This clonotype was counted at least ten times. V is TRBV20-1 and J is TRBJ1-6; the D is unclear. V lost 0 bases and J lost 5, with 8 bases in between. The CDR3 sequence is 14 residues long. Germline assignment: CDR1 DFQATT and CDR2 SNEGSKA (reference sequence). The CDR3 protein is CSARDGGDNSPLHF. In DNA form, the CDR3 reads TGCAGTGCTAGAGATGGTGGGGATAATTCACCCCTCCACTTT.

CDR3 sequence reads: CASSLTPGLEGNEQFF. As DNA, the CDR3 is TGCGCCAGCAGCTTGACCCCGGGACTAGAAGGCAATGAGCAGTTCTTC. The rearrangement uses TRBV5-1 and TRBJ2-1; TRBD2 aligns across 8 bases. V lost 1 base to trimming and J lost 6 bases; unmatched junction nucleotides: 9. The CDR3 has 16 residues. CDR1 SGHRS and CDR2 YFSETQ come from the germline V gene. Full variable domain (rest looked up from reference TRBV5-1 and TRBJ2-1): KAGVTQTPRYLIKTRGQQVTLSCSPISGHRSVSWYQQTPGQGLQFLFEYFSETQRNKGNFPGRFSGRQFSNSRSEMNVSTLELGDSALYLCASSLTPGLEGNEQFFGPGTRLTVL.

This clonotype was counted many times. CDR3 DNA: TGCAGCGTTGAGGGGACAGCCTACAATGAGCAGTTCTTC. It specifies CSVEGTAYNEQFF. The rearrangement links TRBV29-1 to TRBJ2-1, with TRBD1 matching over 7 bases. V lost 3 bases and J lost 2; bases outside the gene matches: 1. Germline lookup yields CDR1 SQVTM and CDR2 ANQGSEA. This CDR3 is 13 amino acids long.

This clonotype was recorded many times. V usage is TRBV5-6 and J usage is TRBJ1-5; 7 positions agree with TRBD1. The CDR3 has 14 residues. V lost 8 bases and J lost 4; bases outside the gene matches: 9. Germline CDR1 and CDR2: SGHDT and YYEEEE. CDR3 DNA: TGTGCCAGTTCAAAACAGGGGCCTAATCAGCCCCAGCATTTT. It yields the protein CASSKQGPNQPQHF.

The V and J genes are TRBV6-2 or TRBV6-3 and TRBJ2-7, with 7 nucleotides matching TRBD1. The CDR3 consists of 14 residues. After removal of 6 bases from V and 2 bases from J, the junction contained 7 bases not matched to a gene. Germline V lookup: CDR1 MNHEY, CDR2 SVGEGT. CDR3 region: CASRYGQAAYEQYF. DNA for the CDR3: TGTGCCAGCAGATACGGACAGGCGGCCTACGAGCAGTACTTC.

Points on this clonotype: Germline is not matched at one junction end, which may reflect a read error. CDR3 bases: TGTGCCAACAGCTTCCGGGAGAGCTCCTACAATGAGCAGTTCTTC. Translating it yields CANSFRESSYNEQFF. V and J are TRBV7-2 and TRBJ2-1, with a weak D call TRBD2 (6 bases). The CDR3 spans 15 residues. Per the germline V gene, CDR1 is SGHTA and CDR2 is FQGNSA.

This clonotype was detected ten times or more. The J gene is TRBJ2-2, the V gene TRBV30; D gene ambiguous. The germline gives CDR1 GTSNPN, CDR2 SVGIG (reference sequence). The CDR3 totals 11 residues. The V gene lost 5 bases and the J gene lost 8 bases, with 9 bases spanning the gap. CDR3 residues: CAWDREGELFF. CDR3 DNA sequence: TGTGCCTGGGATAGGGAAGGGGAGCTGTTTTTT.

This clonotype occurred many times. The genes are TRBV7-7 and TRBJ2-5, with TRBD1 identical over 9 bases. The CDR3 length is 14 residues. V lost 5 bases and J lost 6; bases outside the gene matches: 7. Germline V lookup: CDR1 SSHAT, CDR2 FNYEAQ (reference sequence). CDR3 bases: TGTGCCAGCAGCCCCTCGGGACAGGGCCAGACCCAGTACTTC. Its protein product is CASSPSGQGQTQYF. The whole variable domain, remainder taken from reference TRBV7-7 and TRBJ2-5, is GAGVSQSPRYKVTKRGQDVTLRCDPISSHATLYWYQQALGQGPEFLTYFNYEAQPDKSGLPSDRFSAERPEGSISTLTIQRTEQRDSAMYRCASSPSGQGQTQYFGPGTRLLVL.

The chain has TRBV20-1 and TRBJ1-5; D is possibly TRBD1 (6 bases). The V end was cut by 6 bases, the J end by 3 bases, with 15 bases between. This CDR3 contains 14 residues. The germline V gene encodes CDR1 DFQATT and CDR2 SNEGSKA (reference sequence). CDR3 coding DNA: TGCAGTGCCGCTCTCGGACAGTTCAATCAGCCCCAGCATTTT. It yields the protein CSAALGQFNQPQHF.

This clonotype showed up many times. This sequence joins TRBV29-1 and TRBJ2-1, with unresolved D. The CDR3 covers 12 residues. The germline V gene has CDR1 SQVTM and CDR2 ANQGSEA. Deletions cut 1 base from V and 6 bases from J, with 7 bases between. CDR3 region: CSVEVGPNEQFF. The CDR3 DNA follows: TGCAGCGTTGAAGTAGGACCCAATGAGCAGTTCTTC.

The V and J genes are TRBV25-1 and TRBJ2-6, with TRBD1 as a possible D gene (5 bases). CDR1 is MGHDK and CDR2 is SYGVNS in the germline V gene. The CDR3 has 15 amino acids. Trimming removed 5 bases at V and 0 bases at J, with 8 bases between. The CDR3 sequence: CASSTGYSGANVLTF. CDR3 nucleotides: TGTGCCAGCAGTACAGGCTACTCTGGGGCCAACGTCCTGACTTTC.

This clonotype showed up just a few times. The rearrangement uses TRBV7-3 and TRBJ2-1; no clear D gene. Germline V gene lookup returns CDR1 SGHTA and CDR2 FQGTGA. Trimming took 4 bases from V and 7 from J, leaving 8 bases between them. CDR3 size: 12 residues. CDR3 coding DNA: TGTGCCAGCAGCTCCCCCCCGAATGAGCAGTTCTTC. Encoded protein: CASSSPPNEQFF.

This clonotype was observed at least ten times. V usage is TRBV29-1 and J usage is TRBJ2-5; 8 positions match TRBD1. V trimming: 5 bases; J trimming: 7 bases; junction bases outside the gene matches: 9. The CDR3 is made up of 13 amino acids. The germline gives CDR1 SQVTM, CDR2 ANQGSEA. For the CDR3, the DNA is TGCAGCGTTCCCGGGACAGGAGGGGGGACCCAGTACTTC. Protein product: CSVPGTGGGTQYF.